This T cell receptor (beta chain) comes out of a study of metastatic and nonmetastatic thyroid tumors. Study information: It was across blood and tumor or nodule tissue from malignant and benign thyroid patients that repertoires were compared.

Original handling: Using the CDR3 differences seen across clinicopathological groups, the authors built a distant-metastasis classifier for papillary thyroid cancer, which was meant to discriminate distant-metastatic patients. TCRdb recomputed clones from the PCR reads via MiXCR. The V and J calls shown here were made by TCRdb, not taken from the authors' results. The repertoire includes more than 9,000 clones, under 30% of them detected once, and under 12% sits in the top ten. Nobody among the patients had been given any treatment before thyroid surgery. CDR3 length: 15 residues. Deletions cut 6 bases from V and 9 bases from J, with 18 bases between. Germline CDR1 reads MRHNA; CDR2 reads SNTAGT.

J is TRBJ2-6 and V is TRBV6-4; D might be TRBD2 (6 bases). This receptor was obtained from a male donor with papillary thyroid cancer or a benign thyroid nodule (not recorded which). Some clones in this sample may be carry-over from other donors' samples. Sequencing was performed on tumor tissue. This CDR3 is CASRGLGTPDNVLTF. The CDR3 nucleotides read TGTGCCAGCAGGGGGTTGGGGACTCCAGACAACGTCCTGACTTTC.